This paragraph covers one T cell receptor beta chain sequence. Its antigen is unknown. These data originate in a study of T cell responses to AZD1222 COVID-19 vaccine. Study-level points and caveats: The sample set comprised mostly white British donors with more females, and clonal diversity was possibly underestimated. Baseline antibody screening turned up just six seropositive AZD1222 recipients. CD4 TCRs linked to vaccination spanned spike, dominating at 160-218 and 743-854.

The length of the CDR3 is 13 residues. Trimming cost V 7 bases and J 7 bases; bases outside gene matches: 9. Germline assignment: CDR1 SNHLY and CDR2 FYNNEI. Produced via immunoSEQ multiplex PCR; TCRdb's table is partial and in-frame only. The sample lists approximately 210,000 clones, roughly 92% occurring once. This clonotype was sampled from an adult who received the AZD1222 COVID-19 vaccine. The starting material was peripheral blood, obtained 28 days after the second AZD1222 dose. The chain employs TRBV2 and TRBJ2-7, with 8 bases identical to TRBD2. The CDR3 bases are TGTGCCAGCAAAGCGGGAGTCGCAGGTGAGCAGTACTTC. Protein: CASKAGVAGEQYF.